This record concerns one TCR beta chain sequence. Antigen: not known. In TCRdb, the 5' RACE reads were re-called with MiXCR into one record per CDR3 protein. The sample shows approximately 390,000 distinct CDR3 sequences, about 16% of them seen only once. The data originate from a study of T-cell memory formation after mild COVID-19. General study results and limits: Cross-reactive memory seemingly joined, as some responding clones were found in pre-infection memory. The main location of contracting CD4+ clones was CM and EM, and that of contracting CD8+ clones was EMRA. Balance between CD4 and CD8 was seen in clones contracting day 15 to 85, and a CD4+ lean was seen in later expanders.

V lost 6 bases and J lost 5; bases outside the gene matches: 3. The CDR3 covers 12 residues. The TCR originated in a man younger than 30 who had mild COVID-19 (a few samples of this study predate the infection). Cell type and time point are not known. Source material: PBMCs or a T cell subset sorted from them (not recorded which). The chain has TRBV12-3 or TRBV12-4 and TRBJ2-7; 8 nucleotides match TRBD1. CDR3 region: CASRRTGNEQYF. CDR3 DNA sequence: TGTGCCAGCAGGAGGACAGGGAACGAGCAGTACTTC.